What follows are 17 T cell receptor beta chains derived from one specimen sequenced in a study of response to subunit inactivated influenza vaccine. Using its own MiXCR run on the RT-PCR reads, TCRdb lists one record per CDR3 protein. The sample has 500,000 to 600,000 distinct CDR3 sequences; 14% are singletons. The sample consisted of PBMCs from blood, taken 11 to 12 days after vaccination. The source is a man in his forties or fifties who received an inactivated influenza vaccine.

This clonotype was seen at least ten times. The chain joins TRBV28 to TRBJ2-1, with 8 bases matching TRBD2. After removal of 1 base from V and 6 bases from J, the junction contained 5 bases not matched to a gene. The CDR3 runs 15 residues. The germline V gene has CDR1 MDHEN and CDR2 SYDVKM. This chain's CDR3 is CASSLSSGRVNEQFF. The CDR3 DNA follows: TGTGCCAGCAGTTTATCGTCCGGGAGGGTCAATGAGCAGTTCTTC.

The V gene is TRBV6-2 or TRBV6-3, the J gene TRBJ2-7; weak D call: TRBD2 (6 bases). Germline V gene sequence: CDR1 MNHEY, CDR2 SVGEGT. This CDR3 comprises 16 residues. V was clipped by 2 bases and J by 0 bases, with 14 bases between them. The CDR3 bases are TGTGCCAGCAGTTACGGAGGAGGGACCAGCTCCTACGAGCAGTACTTC. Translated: CASSYGGGTSSYEQYF.

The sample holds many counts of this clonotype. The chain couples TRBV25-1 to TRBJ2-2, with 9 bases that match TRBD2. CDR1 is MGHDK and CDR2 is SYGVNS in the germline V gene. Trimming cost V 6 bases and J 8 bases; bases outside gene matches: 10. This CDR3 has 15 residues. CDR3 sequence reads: CASRPAGGAVGELFF. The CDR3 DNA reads TGTGCCAGCAGGCCAGCGGGGGGCGCGGTAGGGGAGCTGTTTTTT.

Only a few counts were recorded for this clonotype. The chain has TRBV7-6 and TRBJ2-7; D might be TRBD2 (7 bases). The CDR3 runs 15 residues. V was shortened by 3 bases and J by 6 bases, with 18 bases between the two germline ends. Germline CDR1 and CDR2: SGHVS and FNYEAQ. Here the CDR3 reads CASSFSGGLAPEQYF. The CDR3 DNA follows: TGTGCCAGCAGCTTTTCCGGGGGGCTTGCCCCCGAGCAGTACTTC.

CDR3 DNA sequence: TGTGCCAGCAGTTACTCGTCGACAAGTAGCACAGATACGCAGTATTTT. Protein: CASSYSSTSSTDTQYF. The chain links TRBV6-5 to TRBJ2-3; no definite D call. The CDR3 is 16 residues long. CDR1 is MNHEY, CDR2 SVGAGI, per germline. The V and J ends lost 0 bases and 0 bases respectively, with 10 bases between them.

Written as DNA, the CDR3 is TGTGCCAGCAGCTTAGGAGTAGGGAATGAAGCTTTCTTT. This translates into CASSLGVGNEAFF. The chain links TRBV11-2 to TRBJ1-1; no clear D. The CDR3 extends over 13 amino acids. Trimming took off 1 base at V and 7 bases at J, with 10 bases between the two ends. Germline loops: CDR1 SGHAT, CDR2 FQNNGV.

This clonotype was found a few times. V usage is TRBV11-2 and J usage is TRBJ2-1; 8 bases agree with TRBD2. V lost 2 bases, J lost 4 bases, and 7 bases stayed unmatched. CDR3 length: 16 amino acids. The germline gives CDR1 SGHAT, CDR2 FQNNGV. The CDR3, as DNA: TGTGCCAGCAGCTTATCTGGTGGCGGGAGGTACAATGAGCAGTTCTTC. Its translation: CASSLSGGGRYNEQFF.

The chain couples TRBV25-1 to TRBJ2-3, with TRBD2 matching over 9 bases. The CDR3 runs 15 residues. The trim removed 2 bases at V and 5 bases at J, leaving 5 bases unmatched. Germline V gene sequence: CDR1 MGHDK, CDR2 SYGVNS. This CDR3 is CASSEAGGQGDTQYF. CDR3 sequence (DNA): TGTGCCAGCAGTGAAGCGGGGGGGCAGGGAGATACGCAGTATTTT. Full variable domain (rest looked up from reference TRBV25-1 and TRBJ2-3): EADIYQTPRYLVIGTGKKITLECSQTMGHDKMYWYQQDPGMELHLIHYSYGVNSTEKGDLSSESTVSRIRTEHFPLTLESARPSHTSQYLCASSEAGGQGDTQYFGPGTRLTVL.

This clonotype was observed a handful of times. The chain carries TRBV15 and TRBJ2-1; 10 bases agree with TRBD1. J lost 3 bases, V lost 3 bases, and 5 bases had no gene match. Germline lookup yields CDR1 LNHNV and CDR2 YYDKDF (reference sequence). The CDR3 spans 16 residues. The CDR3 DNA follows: TGTGCCACCAGCAGGACCGGGACAGGGGTCTACAATGAGCAGTTCTTC. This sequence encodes CATSRTGTGVYNEQFF.

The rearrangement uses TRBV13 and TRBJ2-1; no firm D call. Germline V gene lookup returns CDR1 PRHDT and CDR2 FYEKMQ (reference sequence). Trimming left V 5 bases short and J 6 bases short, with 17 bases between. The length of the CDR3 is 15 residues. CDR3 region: CASSPGRGSINEQFF. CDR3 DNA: TGTGCCAGCAGCCCCGGACGTGGCAGTATCAATGAGCAGTTCTTC.

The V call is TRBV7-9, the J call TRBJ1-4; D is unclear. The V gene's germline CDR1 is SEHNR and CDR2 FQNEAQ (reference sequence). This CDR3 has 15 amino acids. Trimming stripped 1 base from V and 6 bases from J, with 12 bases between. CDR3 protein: CASSLEVLVDEKLFF. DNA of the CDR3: TGTGCCAGCAGCTTAGAAGTCCTGGTGGATGAAAAACTGTTTTTT. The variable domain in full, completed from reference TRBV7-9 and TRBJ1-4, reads DTGVSQNPRHKITKRGQNVTFRCDPISEHNRLYWYRQTLGQGPEFLTYFQNEAQLEKSRLLSDRFSAERPKGSFSTLEIQRTEQGDSAMYLCASSLEVLVDEKLFFGSGTQLSVL.

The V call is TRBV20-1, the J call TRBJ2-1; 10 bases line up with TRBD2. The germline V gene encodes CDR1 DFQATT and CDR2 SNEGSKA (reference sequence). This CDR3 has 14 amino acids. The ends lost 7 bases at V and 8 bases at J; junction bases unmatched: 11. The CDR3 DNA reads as TGCAGTGGACAGGGAAGCGGGAGGGCTCATGAGCAGTTCTTC. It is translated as CSGQGSGRAHEQFF.

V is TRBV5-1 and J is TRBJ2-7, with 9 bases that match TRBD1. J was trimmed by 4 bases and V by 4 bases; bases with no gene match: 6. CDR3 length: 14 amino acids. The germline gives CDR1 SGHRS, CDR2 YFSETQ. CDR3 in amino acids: CASSAGQGLYEQYF. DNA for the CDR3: TGCGCCAGCAGCGCAGGACAGGGGCTGTACGAGCAGTACTTC.

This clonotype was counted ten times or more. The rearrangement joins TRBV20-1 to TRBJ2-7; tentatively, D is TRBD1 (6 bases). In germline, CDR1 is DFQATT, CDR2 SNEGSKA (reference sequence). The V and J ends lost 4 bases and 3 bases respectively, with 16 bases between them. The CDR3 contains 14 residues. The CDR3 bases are TGCAGTGCTATAGGACCGGACAGCGACTACGAGCAGTACTTC. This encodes CSAIGPDSDYEQYF.

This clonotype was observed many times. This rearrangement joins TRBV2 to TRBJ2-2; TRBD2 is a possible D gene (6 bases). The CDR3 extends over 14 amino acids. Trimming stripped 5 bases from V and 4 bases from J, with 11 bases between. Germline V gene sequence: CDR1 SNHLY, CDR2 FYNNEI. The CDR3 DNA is TGTGCCAGCAGTAAGACTAGGTTCACCGGGGAGCTGTTTTTT. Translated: CASSKTRFTGELFF.

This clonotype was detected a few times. CDR3 sequence reads: CSAVERTGDEKLFF. The DNA of the CDR3 is TGCAGTGCCGTAGAGCGGACAGGGGACGAAAAACTGTTTTTT. This chain links TRBV20-1 with TRBJ1-4; 9 nucleotides align to TRBD1. The CDR3 has 14 residues. In germline, CDR1 is DFQATT, CDR2 SNEGSKA (reference sequence). Germline trimming cut 6 bases from V and 8 bases from J; bases unmatched to any gene: 10.

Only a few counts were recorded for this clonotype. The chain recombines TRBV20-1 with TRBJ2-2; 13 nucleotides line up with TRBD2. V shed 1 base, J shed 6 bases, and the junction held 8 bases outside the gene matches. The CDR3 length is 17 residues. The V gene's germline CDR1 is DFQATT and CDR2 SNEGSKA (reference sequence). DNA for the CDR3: TGCAGTGCTAGAGGGCCTCTGGGACTAGCGGGACCCGGGGAGCTGTTTTTT. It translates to CSARGPLGLAGPGELFF.